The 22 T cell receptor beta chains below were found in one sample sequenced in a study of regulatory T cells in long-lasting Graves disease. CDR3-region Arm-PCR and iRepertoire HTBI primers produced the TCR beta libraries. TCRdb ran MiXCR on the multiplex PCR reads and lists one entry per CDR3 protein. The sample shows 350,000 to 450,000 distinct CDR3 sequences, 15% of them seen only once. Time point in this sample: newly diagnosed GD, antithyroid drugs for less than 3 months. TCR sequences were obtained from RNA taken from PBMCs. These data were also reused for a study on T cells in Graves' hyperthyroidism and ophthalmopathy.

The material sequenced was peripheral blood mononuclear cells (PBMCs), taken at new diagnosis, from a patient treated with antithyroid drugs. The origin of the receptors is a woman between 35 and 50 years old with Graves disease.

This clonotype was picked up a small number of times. The CDR3 here is CASSWVLREGVYTGELFF. Here the CDR3 DNA reads TGTGCCAGCAGTTGGGTTTTGCGGGAAGGGGTCTACACCGGGGAGCTGTTTTTT. The chain uses TRBV12-3 or TRBV12-4 and TRBJ2-2; D perhaps matches TRBD2 (6 bases). V shed 4 bases and J shed 3 bases, with 21 bases lying between them. The CDR3 contains 18 residues.

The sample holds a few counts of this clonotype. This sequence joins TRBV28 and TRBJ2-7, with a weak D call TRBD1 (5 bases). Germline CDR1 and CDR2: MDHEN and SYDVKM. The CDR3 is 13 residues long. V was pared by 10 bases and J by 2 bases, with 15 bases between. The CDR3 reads CATTSTDTYEQYF. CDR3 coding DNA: TGTGCCACGACTTCGACAGATACCTACGAGCAGTACTTC.

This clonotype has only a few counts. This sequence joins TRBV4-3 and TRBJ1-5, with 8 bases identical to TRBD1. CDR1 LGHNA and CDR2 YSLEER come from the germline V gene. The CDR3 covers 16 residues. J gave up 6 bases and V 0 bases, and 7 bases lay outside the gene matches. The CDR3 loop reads CASSQDEDRVTQPQHF. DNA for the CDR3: TGCGCCAGCAGCCAAGATGAGGACAGGGTAACTCAGCCCCAGCATTTT.

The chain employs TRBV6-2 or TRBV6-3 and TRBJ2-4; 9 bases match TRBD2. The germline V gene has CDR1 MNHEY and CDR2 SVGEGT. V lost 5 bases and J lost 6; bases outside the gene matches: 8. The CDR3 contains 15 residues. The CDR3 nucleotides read TGTGCCAGCAGTCGGGTAGCGGGAGCCGGAAACATTCAGTACTTC. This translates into CASSRVAGAGNIQYF.

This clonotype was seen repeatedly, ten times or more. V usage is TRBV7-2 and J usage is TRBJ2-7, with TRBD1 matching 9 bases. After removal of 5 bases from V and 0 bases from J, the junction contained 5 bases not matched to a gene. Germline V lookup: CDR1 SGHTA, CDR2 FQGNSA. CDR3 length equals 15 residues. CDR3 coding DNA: TGTGCCAGCAGCAAACGGACAGGGGACTCCTACGAGCAGTACTTC. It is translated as CASSKRTGDSYEQYF.

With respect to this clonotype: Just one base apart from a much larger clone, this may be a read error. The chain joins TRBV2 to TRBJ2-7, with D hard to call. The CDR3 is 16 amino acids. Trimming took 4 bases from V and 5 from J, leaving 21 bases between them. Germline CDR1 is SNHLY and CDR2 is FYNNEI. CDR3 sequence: CASSGALQHSEDEQYF. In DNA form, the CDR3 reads TGTGCCAGCAGTGGAGCGCTCCAGCATTCCGAAGACGAGCAGTACTTC.

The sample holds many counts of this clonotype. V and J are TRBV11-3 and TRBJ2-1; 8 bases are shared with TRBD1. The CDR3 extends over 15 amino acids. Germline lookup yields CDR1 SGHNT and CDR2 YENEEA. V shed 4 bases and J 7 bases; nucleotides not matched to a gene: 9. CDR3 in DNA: TGTGCCAGCAGCTCCCGACAGGGGAGTCCGAATGAGCAGTTCTTC. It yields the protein CASSSRQGSPNEQFF.

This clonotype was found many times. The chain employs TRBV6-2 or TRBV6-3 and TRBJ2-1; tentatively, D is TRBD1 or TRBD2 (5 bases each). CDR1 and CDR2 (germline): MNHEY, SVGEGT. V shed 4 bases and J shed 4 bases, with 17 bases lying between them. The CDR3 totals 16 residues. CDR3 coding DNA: TGTGCCAGCAGTTCGTTCCGGGACGCCGCTTACAATGAGCAGTTCTTC. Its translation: CASSSFRDAAYNEQFF.

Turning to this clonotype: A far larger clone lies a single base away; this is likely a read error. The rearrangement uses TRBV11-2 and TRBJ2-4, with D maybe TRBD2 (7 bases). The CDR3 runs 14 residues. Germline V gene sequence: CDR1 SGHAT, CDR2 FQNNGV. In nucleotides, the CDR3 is TGTGCCAGCAGCCAAGGGGGGGCCTTCAATGAGCACTTCTTC. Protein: CASSQGGAFNEHFF.

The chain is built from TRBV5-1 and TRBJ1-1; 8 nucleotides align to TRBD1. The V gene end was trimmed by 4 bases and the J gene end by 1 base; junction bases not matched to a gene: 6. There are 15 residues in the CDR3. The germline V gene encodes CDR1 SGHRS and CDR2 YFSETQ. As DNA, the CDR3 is TGCGCCAGCAGCAAAGGACAGGGTGGGAACACTGAAGCTTTCTTT. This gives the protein CASSKGQGGNTEAFF. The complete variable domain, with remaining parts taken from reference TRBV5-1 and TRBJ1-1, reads KAGVTQTPRYLIKTRGQQVTLSCSPISGHRSVSWYQQTPGQGLQFLFEYFSETQRNKGNFPGRFSGRQFSNSRSEMNVSTLELGDSALYLCASSKGQGGNTEAFFGQGTRLTVV.

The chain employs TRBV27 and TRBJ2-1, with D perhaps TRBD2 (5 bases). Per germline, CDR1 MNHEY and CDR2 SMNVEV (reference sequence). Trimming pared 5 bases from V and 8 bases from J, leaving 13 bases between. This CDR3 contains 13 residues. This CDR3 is CASSLPSSYEQFF. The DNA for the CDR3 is TGTGCCAGCAGTCTACCCTCTAGCTATGAGCAGTTCTTC.

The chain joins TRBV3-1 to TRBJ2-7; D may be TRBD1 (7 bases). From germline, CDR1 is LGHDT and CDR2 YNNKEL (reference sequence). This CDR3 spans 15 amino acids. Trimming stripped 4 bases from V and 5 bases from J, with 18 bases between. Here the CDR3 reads CASSPVGQGEDEQYF. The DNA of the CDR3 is TGTGCCAGCAGCCCAGTGGGGCAGGGGGAGGACGAGCAGTACTTC.

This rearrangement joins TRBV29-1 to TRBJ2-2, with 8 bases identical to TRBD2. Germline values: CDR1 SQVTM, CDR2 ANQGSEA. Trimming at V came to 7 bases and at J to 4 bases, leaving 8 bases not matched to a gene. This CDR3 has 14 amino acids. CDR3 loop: CSAVGLGPTGELFF. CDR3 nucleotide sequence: TGCAGCGCCGTGGGACTAGGCCCCACCGGGGAGCTGTTTTTT.

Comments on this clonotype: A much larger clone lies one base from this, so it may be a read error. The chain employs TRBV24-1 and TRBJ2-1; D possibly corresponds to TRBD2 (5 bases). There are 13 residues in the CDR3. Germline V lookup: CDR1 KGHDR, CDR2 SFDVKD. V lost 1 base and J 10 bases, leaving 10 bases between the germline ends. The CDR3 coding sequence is TGTGCCACCAGTGATTTTGGAGGTTACGAGCAGTTCTTC. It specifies CATSDFGGYEQFF.

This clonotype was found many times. The CDR3 sequence: CASSLEGWGTGELFF. The CDR3 DNA follows: TGTGCCAGCAGTTTAGAGGGCTGGGGCACCGGGGAGCTGTTTTTT. This chain connects TRBV12-3 or TRBV12-4 to TRBJ2-2; the D is unclear. Trimming removed 1 base from V and 4 bases from J, with 10 bases in between. The CDR3 contains 15 residues.

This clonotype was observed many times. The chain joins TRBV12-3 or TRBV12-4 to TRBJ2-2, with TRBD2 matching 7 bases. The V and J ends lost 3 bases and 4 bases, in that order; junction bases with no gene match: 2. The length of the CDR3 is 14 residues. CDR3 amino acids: CASSFREGTGELFF. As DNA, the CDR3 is TGTGCCAGCAGTTTCAGGGAGGGCACCGGGGAGCTGTTTTTT.

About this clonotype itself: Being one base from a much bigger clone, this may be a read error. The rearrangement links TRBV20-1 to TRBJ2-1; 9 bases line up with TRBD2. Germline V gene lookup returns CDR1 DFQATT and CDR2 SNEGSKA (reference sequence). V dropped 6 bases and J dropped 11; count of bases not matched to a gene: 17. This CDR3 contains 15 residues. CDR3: CSAARGGRAINQQFF. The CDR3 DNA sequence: TGCAGTGCCGCGAGAGGCGGGAGGGCCATAAATCAGCAGTTCTTC.

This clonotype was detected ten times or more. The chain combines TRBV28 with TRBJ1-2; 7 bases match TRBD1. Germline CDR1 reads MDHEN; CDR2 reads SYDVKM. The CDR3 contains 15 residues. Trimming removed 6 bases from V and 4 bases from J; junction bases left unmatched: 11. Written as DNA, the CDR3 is TGTGCCAGCAGCTCCCCTGATGGGACAGTCTATGGCTACACCTTC. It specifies CASSSPDGTVYGYTF.

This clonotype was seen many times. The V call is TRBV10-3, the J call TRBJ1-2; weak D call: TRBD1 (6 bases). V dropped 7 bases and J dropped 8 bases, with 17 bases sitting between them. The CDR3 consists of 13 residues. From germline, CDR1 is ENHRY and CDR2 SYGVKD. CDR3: CAITDTGSDGYTF. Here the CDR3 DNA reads TGTGCCATCACTGACACAGGGTCAGACGGCTACACCTTC.

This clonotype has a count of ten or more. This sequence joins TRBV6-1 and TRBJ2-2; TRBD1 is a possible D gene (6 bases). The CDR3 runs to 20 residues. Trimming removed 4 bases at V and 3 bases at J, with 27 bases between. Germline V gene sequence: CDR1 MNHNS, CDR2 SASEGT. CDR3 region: CASSGRGVHRVPADTGELFF. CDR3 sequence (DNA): TGTGCCAGCAGTGGTAGGGGAGTCCACAGGGTCCCAGCGGACACCGGGGAGCTGTTTTTT.

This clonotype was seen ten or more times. The CDR3 sequence: CAISATSGGNEQFF. The CDR3 nucleotides are TGTGCCATCAGTGCGACTAGCGGGGGCAATGAGCAGTTCTTC. J is TRBJ2-1 and V is TRBV10-3; 12 bases align to TRBD2. The CDR3 is 14 amino acids. The V segment lost 4 bases and the J segment 6 bases; nucleotides outside the gene matches: 1. Germline V gene sequence: CDR1 ENHRY, CDR2 SYGVKD.

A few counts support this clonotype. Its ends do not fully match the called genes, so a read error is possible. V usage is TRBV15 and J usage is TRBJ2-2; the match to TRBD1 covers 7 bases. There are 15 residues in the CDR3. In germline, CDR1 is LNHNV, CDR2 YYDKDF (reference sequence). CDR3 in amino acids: CATSRDRVPGGELFF. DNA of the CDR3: TGTGCCACCAGCCGAGACAGGGTGCCGGGCGGGGAGCTGTTTTTT.